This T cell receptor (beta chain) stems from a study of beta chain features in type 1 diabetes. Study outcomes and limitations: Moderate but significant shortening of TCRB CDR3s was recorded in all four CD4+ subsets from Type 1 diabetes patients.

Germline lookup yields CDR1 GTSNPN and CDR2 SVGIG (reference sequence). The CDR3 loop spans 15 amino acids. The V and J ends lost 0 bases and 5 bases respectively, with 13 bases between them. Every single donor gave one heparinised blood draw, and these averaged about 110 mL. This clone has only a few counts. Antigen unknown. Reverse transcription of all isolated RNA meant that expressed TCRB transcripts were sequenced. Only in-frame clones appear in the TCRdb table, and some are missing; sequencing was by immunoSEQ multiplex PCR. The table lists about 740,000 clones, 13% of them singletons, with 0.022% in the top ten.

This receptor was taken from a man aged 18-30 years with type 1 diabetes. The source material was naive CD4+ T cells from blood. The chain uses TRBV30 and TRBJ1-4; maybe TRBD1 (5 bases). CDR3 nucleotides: TGTGCCTGGAGTGTACGGGGCGGTCGAAATGAAAAACTGTTTTTT. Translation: CAWSVRGGRNEKLFF.